This T cell receptor (beta chain) is from a study of blood T cell repertoires in COVID-19. The CDR3 has 11 amino acids. The germline V and J ends were trimmed by 10 bases and 6 bases, with 13 bases remaining between them. Living in roughly 23 US areas, the participants were between about 18 and 90 years of age. Sequencing used immunoSEQ multiplex PCR; TCRdb keeps in-frame clones, though not all of them. The table has some 130,000 clones, roughly 90% seen once. The specimen was PBMCs or T cells enriched from blood (not recorded which). This receptor was obtained from a woman aged 50 to 60 who had recovered from COVID-19. The chain uses TRBV12-3 or TRBV12-4 and TRBJ2-7; a possible D gene is TRBD1 (6 bases). The CDR3 loop is CAILQGLEQYF. The CDR3, as DNA: TGTGCCATTCTTCAGGGGCTCGAGCAGTACTTC.